What follows is one T cell receptor beta chain and its context. This clone came up once. The antigen it binds to is not known. There are no base qualities to consult, and no much larger clone falls within one base. This record comes from a study of shared T cell receptors in the human thymus (dated by TCRdb to about 2021). For context, the study as a whole: The study examined how self-reactive, shared T-cell receptor alpha chains are generated in the human thymus.

The library was generated by the immunoSEQ multiplex PCR assay. This immuneACCESS table, as held by TCRdb, lists in-frame sequences with V and J called but not all clones. Of the missing ones, under half trace to an unresolved V gene in checked studies; the others have no known cause. The sample table contains about 380,000 clones; only one count was recorded for roughly 94% of them. The top ten clonotypes cover roughly 0.02% of the sample. The CDR3 numbers 17 residues from cysteine through phenylalanine. Only the CDR3 DNA is retained, 51 bases long and in frame from the first base. V loses 7 bases, J loses 6 bases, and the germline ends lie 24 bases apart. The germline V gene provides CDR1 MDHEN and CDR2 SYDVKM.

The sequence joins TRBV28 to TRBJ2-2, with TRBD1 perhaps the D gene, on 6 matching bases. The receptor was isolated from a human donor. Sequencing input: thymocytes. The sequenced DNA is TGTGCCAGCACCCTAGTCCCGGACAGTCCTCTCGCCGGGGAGCTGTTTTTT. Its protein is CASTLVPDSPLAGELFF.